Included here is one T cell receptor (beta chain) sequence, with context. The data were obtained in a study of cytomegalovirus exposure and HLA in healthy donors. Trimming cost V 8 bases and J 2 bases, with 10 bases left between them. The germline CDR1 and CDR2 sequences are MDHEN and SYDVKM. This CDR3 contains 13 residues. PCR was performed using 60 Vbeta and 13 Jbeta primers. Repertoires were generated with immunoSEQ multiplex PCR, while TCRdb's copy carries only in-frame clones and drops some. The table records about 120,000 clones, 70% to 75% of them present only once. The receptor comes from a woman aged 40-49 years in good health and CMV-seronegative. The chain joins TRBV28 to TRBJ1-5; D gene unclear. Source material: PBMCs. CDR3 bases: TGTGCCAGCGCGGTGGGAGGCAATCAGCCCCAGCATTTT. Translated: CASAVGGNQPQHF.